Listed below are T cell receptor beta chains from one sample, sequenced in a study of blood T cell repertoires in COVID-19. Assay: immunoSEQ multiplex PCR; the TCRdb copy retains only in-frame clones and omits some. The top ten clones hold over 8.5% of a sample with about 140,000 clones, around nine tenths of them seen once. The sample comprised peripheral blood. The receptor source for this set is a woman aged 50 to 60 with active or convalescent COVID-19. Each CDR3 is given with its conserved first and last residue. The D gene is left open where the match is weak. Clone sizes are given selectively: once, few, many, or a class where the clone is expanded.

TGTGCCAGCAGCTTAGAAAGGACAGGGTTTTTCTACGAGCAGTACTTC CASSLERTGFFYEQYF TRBJ2-7 TRBV7-9 TRBD1 once
TGTGCCAGCAGCGACCAGGGTAGTAGGGAAGCTTTCTTT CASSDQGSREAFF TRBJ1-1 TRBV6-2/TRBV6-3 NA NA
TGTGCCAGCAGCACAGGGGGCGCAGGGGGCTATGGCTACACCTTC CASSTGGAGGYGYTF TRBJ1-2 TRBV4-2 TRBD1 NA
TGTGCCAGCAGTTTAAGTGCGGGGGGGCAAAACTACACCTTC CASSLSAGGQNYTF TRBJ1-2 TRBV28 NA NA
TGTGCCAGCAGCTTGACAGGAAATGAAAAACTGTTTTTT CASSLTGNEKLFF TRBJ1-4 TRBV7-9 NA NA
TGCGCCAGCAGCCAAGACGGACAGGTGGGTTCACCCCTCCACTTT CASSQDGQVGSPLHF TRBJ1-6 TRBV4-1 TRBD1 few
TGTGCCAGCAGCCCCGAGGACAGGGGATATCAGCCCCAGCATTTT CASSPEDRGYQPQHF TRBJ1-5 TRBV7-8 TRBD1 NA
TGTGCCACTACCGGGACAGGGTCCCCTGAGCTGTTTTTT CATTGTGSPELFF TRBJ2-2 TRBV7-2 TRBD1 NA
TGTGCCAGCAGTTTCACCATACTAGCGGGAGCGGCCCAGTACTTC CASSFTILAGAAQYF TRBJ2-5 TRBV6-5 TRBD2 NA
TGTGCCATCAGGACCGGGACAGGGGATGCTTTCTTT CAIRTGTGDAFF TRBJ1-1 TRBV10-3 TRBD1 NA
TGTGCCAGCTCACCTCATCAGGGCACTGAAGCTTTCTTT CASSPHQGTEAFF TRBJ1-1 TRBV18 NA NA
TGTGCCAGCAGTTTATCTGACAGGGAATATGGCTACACCTTC CASSLSDREYGYTF TRBJ1-2 TRBV27 TRBD1 NA
TGTGCCAGCACATCTAGCGGGGGGGCAGATACGCAGTATTTT CASTSSGGADTQYF TRBJ2-3 TRBV25-1 TRBD2 NA
TGTGCCAGCAGCTCCACCAGGCTGAACACTGAAGCTTTCTTT CASSSTRLNTEAFF TRBJ1-1 TRBV11-1 NA NA